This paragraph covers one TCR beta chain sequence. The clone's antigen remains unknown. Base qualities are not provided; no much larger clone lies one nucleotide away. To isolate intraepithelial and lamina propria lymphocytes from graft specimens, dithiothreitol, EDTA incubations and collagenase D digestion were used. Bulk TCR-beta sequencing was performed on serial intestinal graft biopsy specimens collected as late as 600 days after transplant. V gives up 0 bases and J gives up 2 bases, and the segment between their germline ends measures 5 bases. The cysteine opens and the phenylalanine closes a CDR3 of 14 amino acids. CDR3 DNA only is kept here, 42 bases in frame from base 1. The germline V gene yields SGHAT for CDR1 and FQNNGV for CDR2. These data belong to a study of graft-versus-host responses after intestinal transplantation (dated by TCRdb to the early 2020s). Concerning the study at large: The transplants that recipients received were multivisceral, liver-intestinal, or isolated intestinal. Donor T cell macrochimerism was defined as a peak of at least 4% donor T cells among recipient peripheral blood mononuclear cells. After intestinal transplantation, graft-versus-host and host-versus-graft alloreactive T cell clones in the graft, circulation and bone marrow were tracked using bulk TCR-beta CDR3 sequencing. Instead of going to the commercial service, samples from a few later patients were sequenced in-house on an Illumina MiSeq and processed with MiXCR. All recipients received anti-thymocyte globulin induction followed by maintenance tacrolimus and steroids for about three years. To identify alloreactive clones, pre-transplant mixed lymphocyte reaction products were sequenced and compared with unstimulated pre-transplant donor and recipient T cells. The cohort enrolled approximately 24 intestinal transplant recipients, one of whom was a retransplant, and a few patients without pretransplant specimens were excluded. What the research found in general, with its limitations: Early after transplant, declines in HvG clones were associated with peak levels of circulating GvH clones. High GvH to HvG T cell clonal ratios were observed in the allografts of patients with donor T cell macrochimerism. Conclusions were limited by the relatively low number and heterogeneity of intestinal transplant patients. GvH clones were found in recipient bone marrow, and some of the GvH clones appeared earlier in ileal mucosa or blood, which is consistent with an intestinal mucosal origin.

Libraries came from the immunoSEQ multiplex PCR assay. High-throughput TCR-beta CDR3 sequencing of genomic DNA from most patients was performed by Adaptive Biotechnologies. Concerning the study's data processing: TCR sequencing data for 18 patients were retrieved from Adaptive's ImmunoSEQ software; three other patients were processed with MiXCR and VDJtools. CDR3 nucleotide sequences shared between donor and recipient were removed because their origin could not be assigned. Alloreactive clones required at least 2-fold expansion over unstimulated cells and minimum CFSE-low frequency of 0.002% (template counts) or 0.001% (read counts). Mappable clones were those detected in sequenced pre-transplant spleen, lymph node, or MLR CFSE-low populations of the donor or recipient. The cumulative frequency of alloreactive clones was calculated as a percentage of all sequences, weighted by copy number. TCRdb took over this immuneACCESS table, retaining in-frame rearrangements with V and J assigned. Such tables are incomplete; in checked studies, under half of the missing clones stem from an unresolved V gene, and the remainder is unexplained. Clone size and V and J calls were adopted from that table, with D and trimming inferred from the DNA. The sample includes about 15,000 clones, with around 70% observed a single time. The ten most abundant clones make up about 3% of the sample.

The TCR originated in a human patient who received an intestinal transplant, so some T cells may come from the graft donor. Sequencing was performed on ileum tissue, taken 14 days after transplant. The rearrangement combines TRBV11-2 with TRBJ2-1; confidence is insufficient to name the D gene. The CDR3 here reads CASSLDGAYNEQFF. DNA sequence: TGTGCCAGCAGCTTAGATGGGGCCTACAATGAGCAGTTCTTC.